This T cell receptor (beta chain) was recorded in a study of blood T cell repertoires in COVID-19. On the study more broadly: There were acute and convalescent COVID-19 samples, and they came from the United States, Italy and Spain.

Measured with immunoSEQ multiplex PCR; TCRdb has only the in-frame clones, and not every one. The data show around 100,000 clones, with around 90% seen just once and roughly 4.6% held by the top ten. The germline V and J ends were trimmed by 6 bases and 1 base, with 9 bases remaining between them. The germline V gene encodes CDR1 KGHSH and CDR2 LQKENI. The CDR3 length is 13 residues. The sample taken for sequencing was peripheral blood. This chain links TRBV18 with TRBJ1-2; possible D gene TRBD1, 5 bases. This clonotype was sampled from a human donor in a cohort sampled during active COVID-19. CDR3 bases: TGTGCCAGCTCCCCCGACAGTAACTATGGCTACACCTTC. Translation gives CASSPDSNYGYTF.